The rows below give T cell receptor beta chains drawn from one sample of a study of PD-L1 blockade in urothelial cancer. Profiled with immunoSEQ multiplex PCR; TCRdb holds only in-frame clones, not every one. The table has roughly 62,000 clones, approximately 80% seen once; the top ten hold 4% to 5.5%. Sequencing was performed on PBMCs, taken around atezolizumab (anti-PD-L1) treatment. The receptor source for this set is a man between 65 and 85 years old with urothelial cancer. Each CDR3 is given with its conserved first and last residue. D genes are given only for firm matches. A clone size is listed for some rows: how often the clone was seen (once, few, many), or a class if it is expanded.

TRBV2	once	TRBJ2-5	-	CASRAGLQETQYF	TGTGCCAGCAGGGCAGGCCTCCAAGAGACCCAGTACTTC
TRBV29-1	-	TRBJ2-3	TRBD2	CSVASGASTDTQYF	TGCAGCGTCGCTAGCGGAGCTAGCACAGATACGCAGTATTTT
TRBV5-1	-	TRBJ2-1	-	CASSFTASTYNEQFF	TGCGCCAGCAGCTTTACAGCCTCTACGTACAATGAGCAGTTCTTC
TRBV2	-	TRBJ1-1	-	CASSLQGQTEAFF	TGTGCCAGCAGTTTACAGGGTCAAACTGAAGCTTTCTTT
TRBV30	-	TRBJ2-7	TRBD1	CAWSASGTATYEQYF	TGTGCCTGGAGTGCATCCGGGACAGCGACCTACGAGCAGTACTTC
TRBV15	-	TRBJ2-7	TRBD2	CATTGPGTSTYEQYF	TGTGCCACCACAGGACCCGGGACTAGCACCTACGAGCAGTACTTC
TRBV10-1	-	TRBJ1-4	TRBD1	CASSDRGTGEEKLFF	TGCGCCAGCAGTGACCGGGGGACAGGGGAAGAAAAACTGTTTTTT
TRBV5-1	-	TRBJ1-1	-	CASSLQGGYTEAFF	TGCGCCAGCAGCTTACAGGGTGGTTACACTGAAGCTTTCTTT
TRBV2	-	TRBJ2-1	TRBD1	CASNADRDNEQFF	TGTGCCAGCAATGCGGACAGGGACAATGAGCAGTTCTTC
TRBV2	-	TRBJ1-1	-	CASSDSGNTEAFF	TGTGCCAGCAGTGATTCGGGAAACACTGAAGCTTTCTTT
TRBV11-1	-	TRBJ1-1	-	CASRSTVNTEAFF	TGTGCCAGCAGATCCACAGTGAACACTGAAGCTTTCTTT
TRBV30	-	TRBJ2-7	-	CAWSFGLAVEEQYF	TGTGCCTGGTCCTTCGGGTTAGCTGTGGAGGAGCAGTACTTC
TRBV5-1	-	TRBJ1-2	-	CASSREANYGYTF	TGCGCCAGCAGCCGGGAAGCTAACTATGGCTACACCTTC
TRBV2	-	TRBJ2-3	TRBD1	CASSLDRVTPSTDTQYF	TGTGCCAGCAGCTTGGACAGGGTAACTCCTAGCACAGATACGCAGTATTTT
TRBV18	-	TRBJ2-3	-	CASSPRVQGSTDTQYF	TGTGCCAGCTCACCACGAGTACAGGGAAGCACAGATACGCAGTATTTT
TRBV19	-	TRBJ2-1	-	CASRRTVYNEQFF	TGTGCCAGTAGAAGGACAGTCTACAATGAGCAGTTCTTC
TRBV5-6	-	TRBJ2-1	TRBD2	CASSLYPGLVDEQFF	TGTGCCAGCAGCCTATACCCAGGACTAGTTGATGAGCAGTTCTTC
TRBV18	-	TRBJ1-3	TRBD1	CASSLDRAAGNTIYF	TGTGCCAGCTCACTCGACAGGGCTGCTGGAAACACCATATATTTT
TRBV25-1	-	TRBJ2-3	TRBD2	CASSEYGLAGGVTDTQYF	TGTGCCAGCAGTGAATACGGATTAGCGGGGGGGGTCACAGATACGCAGTATTTT
TRBV2	-	TRBJ1-2	TRBD1	CASRQPTGAGGYTF	TGTGCCAGCAGGCAGCCGACAGGGGCGGGTGGCTACACCTTC
TRBV15	once	TRBJ1-3	-	CATSRDKGNADTIYF	TGTGCCACCAGCAGAGATAAGGGGAACGCAGACACCATATATTTT
TRBV19	-	TRBJ1-1	-	CASIPYRGSMNTEAFF	TGTGCCAGTATCCCATATCGGGGGAGCATGAACACTGAAGCTTTCTTT
TRBV5-1	-	TRBJ1-1	TRBD1	CASSLTGAKNTEAFF	TGCGCCAGCAGCTTAACAGGGGCGAAGAACACTGAAGCTTTCTTT
TRBV5-6	-	TRBJ1-1	-	CASSLVAGLAEAFF	TGTGCCAGCAGCTTGGTGGCAGGATTGGCTGAAGCTTTCTTT
TRBV10-3	-	TRBJ2-7	TRBD1	CAISEGDRTEQYF	TGTGCCATCAGTGAAGGGGACAGGACTGAGCAGTACTTC
TRBV11-1	-	TRBJ2-5	TRBD1	CASSLLTGVGETQYF	TGTGCCAGCAGCCTCCTTACAGGGGTAGGAGAGACCCAGTACTTC
TRBV5-6	few	TRBJ2-1	TRBD1	CASSTGTGVPQFF	TGTGCCAGCAGCACCGGGACAGGCGTCCCCCAGTTCTTC
TRBV2	-	TRBJ1-1	TRBD1	CASRARTGSTEAFF	TGTGCCAGCAGAGCTCGGACAGGGAGCACTGAAGCTTTCTTT
TRBV7-7	-	TRBJ2-4	TRBD1	CASSLGQGTLAKNIQYF	TGTGCTAGCAGCTTAGGACAGGGGACTCTAGCCAAAAACATTCAGTACTTC
TRBV5-6	-	TRBJ2-1	-	CASTRRSRSNNEQFF	TGTGCCAGCACCCGGCGGTCTAGAAGTAACAATGAGCAGTTCTTC
TRBV19	-	TRBJ1-5	TRBD1	CASSSTGGGQPQHF	TGTGCCAGTAGTTCAACAGGGGGCGGTCAGCCCCAGCATTTT
TRBV2	-	TRBJ2-1	TRBD1	CASSALTGGSYNEQFF	TGTGCCAGCAGTGCTTTGACAGGGGGCTCCTACAATGAGCAGTTCTTC
TRBV5-1	-	TRBJ2-5	TRBD2	CASSPTTSLETQYF	TGCGCCAGCAGCCCTACGACTAGCTTGGAGACCCAGTACTTC
TRBV19	-	TRBJ1-5	TRBD1	CASSGQGGQPQHF	TGTGCCAGTAGTGGACAGGGAGGGCAGCCCCAGCATTTT
TRBV11-3	-	TRBJ2-7	TRBD2	CASSLDRRGGRASREQYF	TGTGCCAGCAGCTTAGATAGGAGGGGCGGGAGGGCCAGCAGGGAGCAGTACTTC
TRBV5-4	-	TRBJ2-3	TRBD2	CASSLGAGGPTDTQYF	TGTGCCAGCAGCTTGGGAGCGGGAGGCCCCACAGATACGCAGTATTTT
TRBV6-1	-	TRBJ2-3	-	CASSEEGGRLATQYF	TGTGCCAGCAGTGAAGAAGGTGGGAGATTGGCTACGCAGTATTTT
TRBV19	few	TRBJ2-7	-	CASRQGGSSYEQYF	TGTGCCAGTAGACAGGGCGGGTCCTCCTACGAGCAGTACTTC
TRBV10-2	once	TRBJ2-5	-	CASSERAGGETQYF	TGCGCCAGCAGTGAAAGGGCAGGAGGAGAGACCCAGTACTTC
TRBV19	once	TRBJ1-5	TRBD1	CASRGQGPNQPQHF	TGTGCCAGTAGGGGACAGGGACCAAATCAGCCCCAGCATTTT
TRBV30	-	TRBJ2-7	-	CAWGRAYEQYF	TGTGCCTGGGGTCGGGCCTACGAGCAGTACTTC
TRBV19	-	TRBJ1-5	TRBD1	CASTGQVNQPQHF	TGTGCCAGTACCGGACAGGTCAATCAGCCCCAGCATTTT
TRBV10-2	-	TRBJ2-1	TRBD2	CASSGTSTENEQFF	TGCGCCAGCTCCGGGACTAGCACGGAGAATGAGCAGTTCTTC
TRBV5-1	-	TRBJ1-3	TRBD1	CASRRDSSGNTIYF	TGCGCCAGCAGACGGGACAGCTCTGGAAACACCATATATTTT
TRBV5-1	-	TRBJ2-5	TRBD2	CASSKGTSGHQETQYF	TGCGCCAGCAGCAAGGGGACTAGCGGCCACCAAGAGACCCAGTACTTC
TRBV4-1	-	TRBJ1-2	-	CASSQDPDTNYGYTF	TGCGCCAGCAGCCAAGATCCGGACACTAACTATGGCTACACCTTC
TRBV2	few	TRBJ1-2	-	CASRVGLREPGYTF	TGTGCCAGCAGGGTGGGACTTAGGGAACCGGGCTACACCTTC
TRBV4-2	-	TRBJ2-7	TRBD2	CASSQDSASGRREQYF	TGTGCCAGCAGCCAAGACTCGGCTAGCGGGAGAAGGGAGCAGTACTTC
TRBV15	-	TRBJ2-5	-	CATSRDQAETQYF	TGTGCCACCAGCAGAGATCAAGCAGAGACCCAGTACTTC
TRBV30	-	TRBJ2-3	-	CAWRLASADTQYF	TGTGCCTGGAGACTAGCTTCGGCAGATACGCAGTATTTT